This is a list of T cell receptor beta chains from one sample in a study of T cell responses to AZD1222 COVID-19 vaccine. Generated by immunoSEQ multiplex PCR, the TCRdb table keeps only in-frame clones and is missing some. Of tens of thousands of clones in the sample, roughly 86% were seen once. Sample: peripheral blood, taken on day 0 of AZD1222 vaccination. These receptors were collected from an adult in good health. Both conserved end residues are part of each CDR3. D genes are given only for firm matches. Size values are once, few and many counts, or a class for expanded clones, and some rows have none.

cdr3_nt	cdr3_aa	d_call	clone_size	v_call	j_call
TGTGCCAGCAGTCCCCCCCCCGGGGGAATCCGCTCACCCCTCCACTTT	CASSPPPGGIRSPLHF	-	-	TRBV27	TRBJ1-6
TGCGCCAGCAGTGGGGGTACAGCGGGCCCACCCTACGAGCAGTACTTC	CASSGGTAGPPYEQYF	-	-	TRBV10-1	TRBJ2-7
TGTGCCAGTAGTTCCCCAAACATGGGCCGCGGTGGCTATGGCTACACCTTC	CASSSPNMGRGGYGYTF	-	once	TRBV19	TRBJ1-2
TGTGCCAGCAGTTTATTGCCTGAGTCACAGGGCTACGAGCAGTACTTC	CASSLLPESQGYEQYF	-	-	TRBV28	TRBJ2-7
TGTGCCAGTAGTATGGGCCTCCAGGGAGCGCAAAAACTGTTTTTT	CASSMGLQGAQKLFF	-	-	TRBV19	TRBJ1-4
TGTGCCATCAGCGGACTAGGACCCACCGGGGAGCTGTTTTTT	CAISGLGPTGELFF	TRBD2	-	TRBV10-3	TRBJ2-2
TGTGCCAGCAGCCCTCTACAGGGTTCTGGGGGTGAGCAGTTCTTC	CASSPLQGSGGEQFF	-	once	TRBV5-6	TRBJ2-1
TGTGCCAGCAGTGTGGACCCGAACACTGAAGCTTTCTTT	CASSVDPNTEAFF	-	-	TRBV7-3	TRBJ1-1
TGTGCCAGCAGAGATCGGCAGGGAAGCAATCAGCCCCAGCATTTT	CASRDRQGSNQPQHF	-	once	TRBV28	TRBJ1-5
TGTGCCAGTAGTAACAGGGCAACTAATGAAAAACTGTTTTTT	CASSNRATNEKLFF	-	-	TRBV19	TRBJ1-4
TGTGCTAGTGCCCGGGGGGCCACGGGTGATACGCAGTATTTT	CASARGATGDTQYF	-	-	TRBV12-5	TRBJ2-3
TGTGCCAGTAGTATTCCCCATCCCCGGGGGGGGCGAGGCACTGAAGCTTTCTTT	CASSIPHPRGGRGTEAFF	-	-	TRBV19	TRBJ1-1
TGCGCCAGCAGCTTGGAGGGTAGCGGATACACCGGGGAGCTGTTTTTT	CASSLEGSGYTGELFF	-	once	TRBV5-1	TRBJ2-2
TGCGCCAGCAGCCGGTCGGCCGCGGATGAGCAGTTCTTC	CASSRSAADEQFF	-	-	TRBV4-1	TRBJ2-1
TGTGCCAGCTCACTGGGGCAGAGCCAAGAGACCCAGTACTTC	CASSLGQSQETQYF	-	-	TRBV18	TRBJ2-5
TGCGCCAGCAGCCAAGATCAGGGAATGAGGAATCAGCCCCAGCATTTT	CASSQDQGMRNQPQHF	-	-	TRBV4-1	TRBJ1-5
TGTGCCAGCAGCGTAGCTACGGGGACAGGGGCCAGCTCCTACAATGAGCAGTTCTTC	CASSVATGTGASSYNEQFF	TRBD1	-	TRBV9	TRBJ2-1
TGTGCCACCAGTCCCTCTGGGGCCAACGTCCTGACTTTC	CATSPSGANVLTF	-	-	TRBV24-1	TRBJ2-6
TGTGCCACCAGCAGAGACAAGGGAAGCAATCAGCCCCAGCATTTT	CATSRDKGSNQPQHF	-	-	TRBV15	TRBJ1-5
TGTGCCAGCAGCCATGACAGGGGGCCATATGGCGCAGATACGCAGTATTTT	CASSHDRGPYGADTQYF	TRBD1	once	TRBV7-8	TRBJ2-3
TGTGCCAGCAGCAGAGAGCACAATGAGCAGTTCTTC	CASSREHNEQFF	-	few	TRBV9	TRBJ2-1
TGTGCCAGCTCACCCTCTCGGGGGACCCAAGAGACCCAGTACTTC	CASSPSRGTQETQYF	-	-	TRBV18	TRBJ2-5
TGTGCCAGCACAGGGGGGGCGACCGGTTCACCCCTCCACTTT	CASTGGATGSPLHF	TRBD1	-	TRBV9	TRBJ1-6
TGTGCCAGCAGCTCCGGACAGGGGGGCAACTATGGCTACACCTTC	CASSSGQGGNYGYTF	TRBD1	once	TRBV7-6	TRBJ1-2
TGTGCCAGCAGGCAATCCGGATGGGGGCGCCAACCCGGGGAGCTGTTTTTT	CASRQSGWGRQPGELFF	-	-	TRBV2	TRBJ2-2
TGTGCCAGCAGCGTCTCCGGGACAGGGGGAAACGAGCAGTACTTC	CASSVSGTGGNEQYF	TRBD1	-	TRBV9	TRBJ2-7
TGCGCCAGCAGCTTGACAAATGGCTACGAGCAGTACTTC	CASSLTNGYEQYF	-	-	TRBV5-1	TRBJ2-7
TGTGCCAGCAGCCAATACCGCGGCAACTCTGGGGCCAACGTCCTGACTTTC	CASSQYRGNSGANVLTF	-	once	TRBV3-1/TRBV3-2	TRBJ2-6
TGTGCCAGCAGTGAAGCGGGACAGGGAAGGACTGAAGCTTTCTTT	CASSEAGQGRTEAFF	TRBD1	-	TRBV2	TRBJ1-1
TGTGCCAGCAGTTACGAGGAGGGAAGCAATCAGCCCCAGCATTTT	CASSYEEGSNQPQHF	-	-	TRBV6-5	TRBJ1-5
TGTGCCTGGAGTGTCGGGCAGGGGGGTGAAGCTTTCTTT	CAWSVGQGGEAFF	TRBD1	-	TRBV30	TRBJ1-1
TGTGCCAGCAGCTTAACATATTCCCGCCAGTTCTTC	CASSLTYSRQFF	-	once	TRBV7-8	TRBJ2-1
TGTGCCAGCACCCCGGGACGGGTCTATGGCTACACCTTC	CASTPGRVYGYTF	-	-	TRBV6-2/TRBV6-3	TRBJ1-2
TGTGCCAGCAGCACCACCACGGGGGCCGGCGGGGAGCTGTTTTTT	CASSTTTGAGGELFF	-	few	TRBV7-9	TRBJ2-2
TGTGCCAGCAGCTTAGATCACCCCGACTCTGGAAACACCATATATTTT	CASSLDHPDSGNTIYF	-	-	TRBV11-2	TRBJ1-3